The 16 T cell receptor beta chains below come from one sample, sequenced in a study of blood T cell repertoires in COVID-19. Repertoires were generated with immunoSEQ multiplex PCR, while TCRdb's copy carries only in-frame clones and drops some. The repertoire holds approximately 80,000 clones, with 85% as singletons. The source material was peripheral blood. The receptor set was obtained from a man aged 50-59 years with COVID-19, enrolled during active disease.

CDR3 nucleotide sequence: TGTGCCAGCAGCGAGGACACTCACCAGCCCCAGCATTTT. Protein sequence: CASSEDTHQPQHF. The chain employs TRBV9 and TRBJ1-5, with D tentatively TRBD1 (5 bases). Germline CDR1 is SGDLS and CDR2 is YYNGEE. The CDR3 extends over 13 amino acids. V lost 3 bases and J 7 bases, leaving 11 bases between the germline ends.

The rearrangement joins TRBV9 to TRBJ2-1, with D perhaps matching TRBD1 (5 bases). The CDR3 consists of 14 residues. The germline CDR1 and CDR2 sequences are SGDLS and YYNGEE. V lost 4 bases and J 5 bases, leaving 13 bases between the germline ends. In nucleotides, the CDR3 is TGTGCCAGCAGCATCAACTCAGGGAACAATGAGCAGTTCTTC. Translated, it gives CASSINSGNNEQFF.

The rearrangement uses TRBV6-1 and TRBJ2-1, with D perhaps matching TRBD2 (6 bases). Germline CDR1 reads MNHNS; CDR2 reads SASEGT. The CDR3 spans 17 residues. V lost 2 bases and J 4 bases, leaving 18 bases between the germline ends. The chain's CDR3 is CASSEFAGDSLYNEQFF. The DNA for the CDR3 is TGTGCCAGCAGTGAATTCGCCGGGGACTCCCTATACAATGAGCAGTTCTTC.

This chain joins TRBV2 and TRBJ2-1; 7 positions agree with TRBD2. There are 15 residues in the CDR3. Germline loops: CDR1 SNHLY, CDR2 FYNNEI. The trim removed 2 bases at V and 4 bases at J, leaving 5 bases unmatched. CDR3 DNA: TGTGCCAGCAGTGAACCTAGCGGATTATACAATGAGCAGTTCTTC. Its protein is CASSEPSGLYNEQFF.

The rearrangement links TRBV6-5 to TRBJ2-2; a possible D gene is TRBD1 (6 bases). The CDR3 spans 14 residues. CDR1 is MNHEY and CDR2 is SVGAGI in the germline V gene. Trimming left V 5 bases short and J 7 bases short, with 14 bases between. Here the CDR3 DNA reads TGTGCCAGCAGTCCCGCCAGGGGCCACGGGGAGCTGTTTTTT. Its protein is CASSPARGHGELFF.

V and J are TRBV14 and TRBJ2-5; 7 nucleotides line up with TRBD1. V lost 4 bases to trimming and J lost 5 bases; unmatched junction nucleotides: 10. This CDR3 spans 15 amino acids. CDR1 and CDR2 (germline): SGHDN, FVKESK. CDR3 DNA: TGTGCCAGCAGCCTCTACAGGGGACCGCGGGAGACCCAGTACTTC. Its translation is CASSLYRGPRETQYF.

This CDR3 reads CAWSVLGGPTSTRVQYF. In nucleotides, the CDR3 is TGTGCCTGGAGTGTATTGGGCGGGCCCACCTCTACGAGGGTGCAGTACTTC. The V call is TRBV30, the J call TRBJ2-7; weak D call: TRBD2 (5 bases). This CDR3 has 17 residues. Deletions cut 0 bases from V and 9 bases from J, with 27 bases between. Germline V lookup: CDR1 GTSNPN, CDR2 SVGIG (reference sequence).

The V call is TRBV28, the J call TRBJ2-5; D may be TRBD2 (6 bases). The germline V gene has CDR1 MDHEN and CDR2 SYDVKM. V was shortened by 6 bases and J by 0 bases, with 14 bases between the two germline ends. The CDR3 extends over 15 amino acids. CDR3 bases: TGTGCCAGCAGACCAGCGGGCCCGTACCAAGAGACCCAGTACTTC. Its translation is CASRPAGPYQETQYF.

The V gene is TRBV30, the J gene TRBJ1-2; D unresolved. Looked up from germline, CDR1 is GTSNPN and CDR2 is SVGIG (reference sequence). V was trimmed by 0 bases and J by 4 bases, leaving 9 bases between them. The CDR3 runs 13 residues. CDR3 loop: CAWSVSQLYGYTF. CDR3 bases: TGTGCCTGGAGTGTTTCACAGCTCTATGGCTACACCTTC.

The chain carries TRBV7-9 and TRBJ2-1, with 7 bases identical to TRBD2. Looked up from germline, CDR1 is SEHNR and CDR2 is FQNEAQ (reference sequence). Losses at the gene ends were 1 base for V and 4 bases for J; bases not matched to a gene: 7. The length of the CDR3 is 16 residues. The CDR3 DNA reads as TGTGCCAGCAGCTTAGGAACGGGAGGTGCTTACAATGAGCAGTTCTTC. It specifies CASSLGTGGAYNEQFF.

This sequence joins TRBV6-5 and TRBJ1-2, with a possible D match to TRBD1 (5 bases). V was cut by 6 bases and J by 1 base, with 9 bases left in between. The germline V gene encodes CDR1 MNHEY and CDR2 SVGAGI. The CDR3 spans 13 residues. DNA of the CDR3: TGTGCCAGCAGGTGGGGGGTTAACTATGGCTACACCTTC. Amino acid sequence: CASRWGVNYGYTF.

The rearrangement joins TRBV25-1 to TRBJ1-2, with D tentatively TRBD1 (5 bases). CDR3 length equals 13 residues. Germline CDR1 and CDR2: MGHDK and SYGVNS. V dropped 3 bases and J dropped 5 bases, with 10 bases sitting between them. CDR3 sequence (DNA): TGTGCCAGCAGTGACGGACACCCATATGGCTACACCTTC. Its protein product is CASSDGHPYGYTF.

As DNA, the CDR3 is TGCGCCAGCAGCCAAGCAGGAGCCGACAGAAGCTCCTATGGCTACACCTTC. Translation gives CASSQAGADRSSYGYTF. The chain combines TRBV4-1 with TRBJ1-2; possible D gene TRBD1, 5 bases. Germline CDR1 and CDR2: MGHRA and YSYEKL. The CDR3 has 17 residues. The V end lost 1 base, the J end lost 4 bases, and 19 bases lay between the germline ends.

This clone was recorded once. The genes are TRBV7-2 and TRBJ2-3; D perhaps matches TRBD1 (5 bases). Trimming removed 3 bases at V and 0 bases at J, with 10 bases between. This CDR3 is built from 15 residues. The germline V gene has CDR1 SGHTA and CDR2 FQGNSA. The CDR3 DNA sequence: TGTGCCAGCAGCTTTAGACAGTTAAGCACAGATACGCAGTATTTT. This encodes CASSFRQLSTDTQYF.

The genes are TRBV4-1 and TRBJ1-2; D is uncertain. This CDR3 has 13 amino acids. V was trimmed by 4 bases and J by 6 bases, leaving 12 bases between them. Germline CDR1 reads MGHRA; CDR2 reads YSYEKL. Written as DNA, the CDR3 is TGCGCCAGCAGCCTCGCATACGACAATGGCTACACCTTC. This translates into CASSLAYDNGYTF.

The rearrangement links TRBV12-3 or TRBV12-4 to TRBJ1-1; 9 positions agree with TRBD1. The CDR3 consists of 13 residues. V lost 6 bases, J lost 4 bases, and 3 bases stayed unmatched. The CDR3 is CASSGQGRTEAFF. The CDR3 region has the DNA TGTGCCAGCAGCGGACAGGGGCGCACTGAAGCTTTCTTT.